These 6 T cell receptor beta chains originate from one sample sequenced in a study of cytotoxic CD8 clonotypes in ibrutinib-treated CLL. TCRdb keeps only in-frame clones here, not all; method: immunoSEQ multiplex PCR. The sample has 150,000 or so clones, more than 75% seen once; the top ten hold approximately 5.1%. Source: PBMCs, taken after 24 months of ibrutinib treatment. These receptors were taken from a human donor with chronic lymphocytic leukemia.

This clone was observed many times. The V gene is TRBV10-3, the J gene TRBJ2-3; TRBD2 matches 8 bases. This CDR3 is built from 14 residues. After removal of 7 bases from V and 4 bases from J, the junction contained 7 bases not matched to a gene. CDR1 ENHRY and CDR2 SYGVKD come from the germline V gene. The CDR3 here is CAIKAAGVSDTQYF. The CDR3 bases are TGTGCCATCAAAGCAGCGGGAGTATCAGATACGCAGTATTTT.

This clone was observed a handful of times. The rearrangement joins TRBV4-2 to TRBJ1-4; TRBD1 matches 7 bases. Germline V gene sequence: CDR1 LGHNA, CDR2 YNFKEQ. CDR3 length: 16 residues. J was trimmed by 8 bases and V by 0 bases; bases with no gene match: 9. The CDR3, as DNA: TGTGCCAGCAGCCAAGATCTGAAGCAGGGGGAGGAAAAACTGTTTTTT. Translation gives CASSQDLKQGEEKLFF.

The chain recombines TRBV28 with TRBJ2-7; D unresolved. With 3 bases removed from V and 3 bases from J, the gap between germline ends came to 12 bases. Germline lookup yields CDR1 MDHEN and CDR2 SYDVKM. This CDR3 is built from 14 residues. The CDR3 coding sequence is TGTGCCAGCAGTTTGCCTCACTTAAACTACGAGCAGTACTTC. This encodes CASSLPHLNYEQYF.

CDR3 DNA sequence: TGCAGTGGACAGTTGGAGGAGACCCAGTACTTC. It specifies CSGQLEETQYF. J is TRBJ2-5 and V is TRBV20-1; D is possibly TRBD1 (5 bases). The V and J ends lost 7 bases and 5 bases respectively, with 11 bases between them. Per germline, CDR1 DFQATT and CDR2 SNEGSKA (reference sequence). The CDR3 spans 11 residues.

V usage is TRBV9 and J usage is TRBJ2-7; D remains ambiguous. V lost 0 bases and J 7 bases, leaving 17 bases between the germline ends. In germline, CDR1 is SGDLS, CDR2 YYNGEE. The CDR3 contains 15 residues. The chain's CDR3 is CASSVAPEPTREQYF. CDR3 DNA sequence: TGTGCCAGCAGCGTAGCTCCAGAACCCACCCGGGAGCAGTACTTC.

This clone was seen at least ten times. The chain is built from TRBV28 and TRBJ1-2; no clear D gene. Germline-derived CDR1 and CDR2 are MDHEN and SYDVKM. This CDR3 contains 11 residues. V was clipped by 8 bases and J by 2 bases, with 6 bases between them. CDR3 nucleotide sequence: TGTGCCAGCGGCAGCAACTATGGCTACACCTTC. It specifies CASGSNYGYTF.